The TCR beta chain described here comes from a study of CD8 T cells in Susac syndrome. This clonotype was counted between two and nine times. Germline lookup yields CDR1 MNHNY and CDR2 SVGAGI (reference sequence). The CDR3 consists of 15 residues. V lost 4 bases to trimming and J lost 4 bases, with 16 bases between them. Reverse transcription of roughly 0.5 to 1 ug RNA was performed with random hexamers. TCRdb redid the calling of the immunoSEQ multiplex PCR reads with MiXCR, one entry per CDR3 protein. The top ten hold over 0.1% of the sample, which has approximately 200,000 distinct CDR3 sequences, about 93% seen once.

Sequenced sample: CD8+ T cells from PBMCs. This chain joins TRBV6-6 and TRBJ1-2; D ambiguous. This receptor was taken from a human donor with multiple sclerosis. CDR3 in DNA: TGTGCCAGCAGTTCAATGGATGGGGTCCTCTATGGCTACACCTTC. Translated: CASSSMDGVLYGYTF.